What follows describes a single T cell receptor (beta chain). Antigen specificity is unknown. With 60 Vbeta and 13 Jbeta primers, the PCR was carried out. The protocol was immunoSEQ multiplex PCR, while the TCRdb copy is restricted to in-frame clones and leaves out a portion. The table shows approximately 170,000 clones, with over 75% occurring only once. This entry belongs to a study of cytomegalovirus exposure and HLA in healthy donors. Study results and limitations: Some V segments, including TRBV6-2 and TRBV6-3, were excluded as indistinguishable.

CDR1 is SGHRS and CDR2 is YFSETQ in the germline V gene. J gave up 4 bases and V 4 bases, and 5 bases lay outside the gene matches. CDR3 length: 14 residues. The TCR was taken from a female donor in good health and CMV-seronegative. V and J are TRBV5-1 and TRBJ1-2; TRBD1 agrees at 9 bases. Material: PBMCs. CDR3 nucleotides: TGCGCCAGCAGCCTGGGACAGGGCTCCTATGGCTACACCTTC. It codes for CASSLGQGSYGYTF.